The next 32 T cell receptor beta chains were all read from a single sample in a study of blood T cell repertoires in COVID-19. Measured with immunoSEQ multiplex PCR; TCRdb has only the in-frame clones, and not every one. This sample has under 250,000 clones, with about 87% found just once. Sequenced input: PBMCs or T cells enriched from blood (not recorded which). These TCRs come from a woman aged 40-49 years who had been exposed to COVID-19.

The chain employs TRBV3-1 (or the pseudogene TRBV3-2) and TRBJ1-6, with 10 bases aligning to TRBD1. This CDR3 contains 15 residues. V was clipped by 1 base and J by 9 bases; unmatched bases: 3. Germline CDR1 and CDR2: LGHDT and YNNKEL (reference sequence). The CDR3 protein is CASSQAGQGISPLHF. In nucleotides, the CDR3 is TGTGCCAGCAGCCAAGCGGGACAGGGGATTTCACCCCTCCACTTT.

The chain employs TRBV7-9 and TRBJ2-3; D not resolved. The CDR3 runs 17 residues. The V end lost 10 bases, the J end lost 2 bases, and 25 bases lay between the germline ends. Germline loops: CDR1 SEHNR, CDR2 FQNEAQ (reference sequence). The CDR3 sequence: CATRGPQRLKITDTQYF. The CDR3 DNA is TGTGCCACCAGAGGCCCTCAGAGGTTAAAGATCACAGATACGCAGTATTTT. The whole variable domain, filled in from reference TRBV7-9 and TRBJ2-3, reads DTGVSQNPRHKITKRGQNVTFRCDPISEHNRLYWYRQTLGQGPEFLTYFQNEAQLEKSRLLSDRFSAERPKGSFSTLEIQRTEQGDSAMYLCATRGPQRLKITDTQYFGPGTRLTVL.

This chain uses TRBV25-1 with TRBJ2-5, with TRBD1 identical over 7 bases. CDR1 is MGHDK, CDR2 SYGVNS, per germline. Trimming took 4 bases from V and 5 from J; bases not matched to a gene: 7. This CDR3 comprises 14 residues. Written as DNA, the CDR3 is TGTGCCAGCAGTGTACTAGACAGGGTGGAGACCCAGTACTTC. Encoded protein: CASSVLDRVETQYF.

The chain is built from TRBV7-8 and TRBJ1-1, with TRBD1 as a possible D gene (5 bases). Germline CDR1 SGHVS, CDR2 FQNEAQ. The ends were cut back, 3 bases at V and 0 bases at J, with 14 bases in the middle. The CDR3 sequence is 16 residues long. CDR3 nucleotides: TGTGCCAGCAGCTTTCAGGGCGGACCCATGAACACTGAAGCTTTCTTT. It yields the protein CASSFQGGPMNTEAFF.

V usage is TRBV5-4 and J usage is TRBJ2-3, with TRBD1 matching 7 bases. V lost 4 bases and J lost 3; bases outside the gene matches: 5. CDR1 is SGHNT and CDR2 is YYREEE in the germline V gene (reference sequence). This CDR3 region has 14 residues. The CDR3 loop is CASSNRQGTDTQYF. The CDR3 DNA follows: TGTGCCAGCAGCAACCGACAGGGAACAGATACGCAGTATTTT.

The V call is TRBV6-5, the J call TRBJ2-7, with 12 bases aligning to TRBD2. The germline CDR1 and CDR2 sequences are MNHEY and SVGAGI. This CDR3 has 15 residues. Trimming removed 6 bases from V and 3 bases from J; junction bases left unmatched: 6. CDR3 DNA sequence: TGTGCCAGCAGGAACGGACTAGCGGGGAGCTACGAGCAGTACTTC. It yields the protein CASRNGLAGSYEQYF.

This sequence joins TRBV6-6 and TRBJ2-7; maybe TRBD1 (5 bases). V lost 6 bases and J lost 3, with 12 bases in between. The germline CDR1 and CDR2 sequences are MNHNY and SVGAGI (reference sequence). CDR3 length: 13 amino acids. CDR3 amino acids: CASSRDSYYEQYF. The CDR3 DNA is TGTGCCAGCAGCCGAGACAGCTACTACGAGCAGTACTTC.

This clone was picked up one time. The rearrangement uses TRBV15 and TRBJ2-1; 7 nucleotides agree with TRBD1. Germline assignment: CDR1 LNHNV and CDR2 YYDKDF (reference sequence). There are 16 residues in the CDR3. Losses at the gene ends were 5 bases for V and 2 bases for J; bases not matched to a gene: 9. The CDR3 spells CATSGEYRGTYNEQFF. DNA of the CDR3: TGTGCCACCAGCGGGGAATACAGGGGTACCTACAATGAGCAGTTCTTC.

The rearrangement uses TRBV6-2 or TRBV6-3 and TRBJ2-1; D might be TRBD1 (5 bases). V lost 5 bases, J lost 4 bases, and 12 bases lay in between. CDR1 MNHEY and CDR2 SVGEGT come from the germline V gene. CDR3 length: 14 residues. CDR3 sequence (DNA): TGTGCCAGCAGTCGATGGGGCTCTTACAATGAGCAGTTCTTC. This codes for CASSRWGSYNEQFF.

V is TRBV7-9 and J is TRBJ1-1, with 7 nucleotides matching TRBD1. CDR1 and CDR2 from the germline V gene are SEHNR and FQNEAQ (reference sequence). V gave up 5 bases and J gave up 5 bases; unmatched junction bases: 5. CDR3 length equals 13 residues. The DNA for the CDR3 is TGTGCCAGCAGCCCTGAGGGGGCGACTGAAGCTTTCTTT. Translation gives CASSPEGATEAFF.

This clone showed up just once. The chain's CDR3 is CASSHPGLQETQYF. As DNA, the CDR3 is TGTGCCAGCAGCCACCCGGGGTTACAAGAGACCCAGTACTTC. The J gene is TRBJ2-5, the V gene TRBV5-5, with D possibly being TRBD2 (5 bases). V was clipped by 4 bases and J by 2 bases, with 12 bases between them. Looked up from germline, CDR1 is SGHKS and CDR2 is YYEKEE (reference sequence). The CDR3 extends over 14 amino acids. Using reference TRBV5-5 and TRBJ2-5 for the parts outside the CDR3, the full variable domain is DAGVTQSPTHLIKTRGQQVTLRCSPISGHKSVSWYQQVLGQGPQFIFQYYEKEERGRGNFPDRFSARQFPNYSSELNVNALLLGDSALYLCASSHPGLQETQYFGPGTRLLVL.

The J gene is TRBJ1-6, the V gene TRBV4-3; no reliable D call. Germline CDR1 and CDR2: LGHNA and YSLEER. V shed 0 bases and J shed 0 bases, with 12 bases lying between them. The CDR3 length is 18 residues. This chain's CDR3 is CASSQDSPRSSYNSPLHF. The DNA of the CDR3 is TGCGCCAGCAGCCAAGATTCCCCGCGGAGCTCCTATAATTCACCCCTCCACTTT.

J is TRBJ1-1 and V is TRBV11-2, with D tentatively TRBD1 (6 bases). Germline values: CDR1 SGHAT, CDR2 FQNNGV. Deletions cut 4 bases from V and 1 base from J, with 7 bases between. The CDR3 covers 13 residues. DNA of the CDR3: TGTGCCAGCAGCTACAGGGAGAACACTGAAGCTTTCTTT. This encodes CASSYRENTEAFF.

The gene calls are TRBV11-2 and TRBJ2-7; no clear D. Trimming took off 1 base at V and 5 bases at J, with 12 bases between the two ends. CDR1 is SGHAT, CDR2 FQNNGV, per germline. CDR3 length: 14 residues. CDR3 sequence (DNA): TGTGCCAGCAGCTTAGCTGTGAGGTTCCACGAGCAGTACGTC. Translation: CASSLAVRFHEQYV.

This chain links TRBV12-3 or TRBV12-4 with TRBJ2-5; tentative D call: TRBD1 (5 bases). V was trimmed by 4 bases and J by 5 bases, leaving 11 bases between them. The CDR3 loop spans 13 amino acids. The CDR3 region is CASSSQGAETQYF. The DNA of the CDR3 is TGTGCCAGCAGTTCCCAGGGCGCGGAGACCCAGTACTTC.

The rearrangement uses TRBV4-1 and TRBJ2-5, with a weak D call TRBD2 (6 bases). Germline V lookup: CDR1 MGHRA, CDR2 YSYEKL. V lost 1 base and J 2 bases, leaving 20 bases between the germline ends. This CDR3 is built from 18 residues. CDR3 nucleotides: TGCGCCAGCAGCCAAGGGTCATGGCCCGGGACTGAACAAGAGACCCAGTACTTC. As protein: CASSQGSWPGTEQETQYF.

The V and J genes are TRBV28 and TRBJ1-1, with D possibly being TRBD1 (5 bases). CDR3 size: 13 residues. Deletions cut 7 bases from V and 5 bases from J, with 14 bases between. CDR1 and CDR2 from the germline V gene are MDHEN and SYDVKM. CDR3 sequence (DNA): TGTGCCAGCACCCCCGGGGGAAGGACTGAAGCTTTCTTT. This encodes CASTPGGRTEAFF.

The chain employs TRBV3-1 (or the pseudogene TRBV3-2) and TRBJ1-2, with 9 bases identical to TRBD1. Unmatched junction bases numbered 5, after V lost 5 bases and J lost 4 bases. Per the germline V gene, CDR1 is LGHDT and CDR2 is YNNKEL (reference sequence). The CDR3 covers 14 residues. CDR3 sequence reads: CASSLRGQGYGYTF. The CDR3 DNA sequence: TGTGCCAGCAGCTTAAGGGGACAGGGCTATGGCTACACCTTC.

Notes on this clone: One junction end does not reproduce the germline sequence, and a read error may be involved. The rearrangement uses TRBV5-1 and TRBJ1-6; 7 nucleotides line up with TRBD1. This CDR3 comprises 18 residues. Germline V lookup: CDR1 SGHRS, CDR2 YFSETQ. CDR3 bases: TGTGCCAGCAGCTTGGAAAGCGACAGGGTATCCTATAATTCACCCCTCCACTTT. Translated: CASSLESDRVSYNSPLHF.

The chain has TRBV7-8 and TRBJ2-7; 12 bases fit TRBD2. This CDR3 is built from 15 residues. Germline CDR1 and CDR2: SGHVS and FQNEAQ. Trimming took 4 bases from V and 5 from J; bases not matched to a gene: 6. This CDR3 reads CASSSDGLAGHEQYV. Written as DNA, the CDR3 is TGTGCCAGCAGCTCCGATGGACTAGCGGGACACGAGCAGTACGTC.

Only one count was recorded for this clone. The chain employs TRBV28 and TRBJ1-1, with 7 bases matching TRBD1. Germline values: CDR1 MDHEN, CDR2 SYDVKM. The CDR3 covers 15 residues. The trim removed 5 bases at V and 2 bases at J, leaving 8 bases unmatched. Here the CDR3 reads CASSHGTAINTEAFF. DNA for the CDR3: TGTGCCAGCAGTCACGGGACAGCCATAAACACTGAAGCTTTCTTT.

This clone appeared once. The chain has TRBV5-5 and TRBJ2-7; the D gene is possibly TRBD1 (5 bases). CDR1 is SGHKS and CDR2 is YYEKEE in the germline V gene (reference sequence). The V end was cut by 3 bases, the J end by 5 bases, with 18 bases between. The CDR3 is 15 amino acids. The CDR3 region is CASSWRPLDSHEQYF. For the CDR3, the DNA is TGTGCCAGCAGCTGGCGGCCTCTCGACAGCCACGAGCAGTACTTC.

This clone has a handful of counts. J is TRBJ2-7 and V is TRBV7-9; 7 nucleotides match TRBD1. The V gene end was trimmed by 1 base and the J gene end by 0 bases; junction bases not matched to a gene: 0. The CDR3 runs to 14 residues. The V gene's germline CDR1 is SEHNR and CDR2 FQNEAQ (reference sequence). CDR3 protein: CASSLGDSSYEQYV. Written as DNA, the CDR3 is TGTGCCAGCAGCTTAGGGGACAGCTCCTACGAGCAGTACGTC.

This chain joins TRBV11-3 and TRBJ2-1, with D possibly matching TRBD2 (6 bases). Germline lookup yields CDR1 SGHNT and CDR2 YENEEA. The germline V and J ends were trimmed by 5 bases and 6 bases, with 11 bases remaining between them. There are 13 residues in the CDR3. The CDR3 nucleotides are TGTGCCAGCAGCACCGACGGGGGCAATGAGCAGTTCTTC. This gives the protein CASSTDGGNEQFF. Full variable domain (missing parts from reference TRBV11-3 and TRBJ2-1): EAGVVQSPRYKIIEKKQPVAFWCNPISGHNTLYWYLQNLGQGPELLIRYENEEAVDDSQLPKDRFSAERLKGVDSTLKIQPAELGDSAVYLCASSTDGGNEQFFGPGTRLTVL.

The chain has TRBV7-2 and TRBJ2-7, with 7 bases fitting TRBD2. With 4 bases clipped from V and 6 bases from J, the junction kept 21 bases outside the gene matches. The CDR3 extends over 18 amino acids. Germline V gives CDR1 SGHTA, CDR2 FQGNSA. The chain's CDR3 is CASSSCKRDGVTGCEQYV. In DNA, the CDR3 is TGTGCCAGCAGCTCATGTAAGCGGGATGGGGTAACCGGGTGCGAGCAGTACGTC.

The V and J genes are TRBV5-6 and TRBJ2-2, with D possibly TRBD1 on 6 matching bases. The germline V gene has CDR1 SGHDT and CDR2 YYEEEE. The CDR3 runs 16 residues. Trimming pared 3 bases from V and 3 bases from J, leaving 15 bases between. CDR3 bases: TGTGCCAGCAGCTCCAATACAGGGCTAGACACCGGGGAGCTGTTTTTT. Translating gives CASSSNTGLDTGELFF. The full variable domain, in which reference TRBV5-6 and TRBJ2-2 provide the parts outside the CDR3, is DAGVTQSPTHLIKTRGQQVTLRCSPKSGHDTVSWYQQALGQGPQFIFQYYEEEERQRGNFPDRFSGHQFPNYSSELNVNALLLGDSALYLCASSSNTGLDTGELFFGEGSRLTVL.

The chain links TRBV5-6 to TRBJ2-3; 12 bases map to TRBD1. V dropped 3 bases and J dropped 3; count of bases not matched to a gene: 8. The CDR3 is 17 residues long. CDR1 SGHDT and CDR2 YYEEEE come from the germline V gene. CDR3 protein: CASSSPRDRGRTDTQYF. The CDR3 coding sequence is TGTGCCAGCAGCTCCCCCCGGGACAGGGGGCGGACAGATACGCAGTATTTT.

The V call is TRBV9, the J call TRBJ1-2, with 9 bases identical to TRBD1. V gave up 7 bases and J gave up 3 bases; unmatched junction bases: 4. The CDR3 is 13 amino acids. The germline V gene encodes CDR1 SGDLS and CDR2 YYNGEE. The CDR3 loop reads CASSRTGDYGYTF. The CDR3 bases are TGTGCCAGCTCCAGGACAGGGGACTATGGCTACACCTTC.

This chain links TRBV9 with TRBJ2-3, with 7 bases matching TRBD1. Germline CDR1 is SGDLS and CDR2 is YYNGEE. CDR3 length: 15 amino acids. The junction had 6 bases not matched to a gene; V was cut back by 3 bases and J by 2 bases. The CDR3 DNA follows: TGTGCCAGCAGCGCGGGGACAGAATCCACAGATACGCAGTATTTT. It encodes CASSAGTESTDTQYF.

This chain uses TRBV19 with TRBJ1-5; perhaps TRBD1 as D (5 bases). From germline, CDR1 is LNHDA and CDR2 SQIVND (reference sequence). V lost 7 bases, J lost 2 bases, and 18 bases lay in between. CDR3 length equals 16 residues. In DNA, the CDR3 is TGTGCCAGTACCGACGGAGGGGCTTGGGGCAATCAGCCCCAGCATTTT. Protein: CASTDGGAWGNQPQHF.

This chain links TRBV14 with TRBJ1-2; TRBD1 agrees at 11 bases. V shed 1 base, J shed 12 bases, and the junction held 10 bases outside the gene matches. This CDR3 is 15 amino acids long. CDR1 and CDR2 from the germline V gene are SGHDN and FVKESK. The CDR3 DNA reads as TGTGCCAGCAGCCAAGCCGCCGGACAGGGGGCTCGTAACACCTTC. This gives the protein CASSQAAGQGARNTF.

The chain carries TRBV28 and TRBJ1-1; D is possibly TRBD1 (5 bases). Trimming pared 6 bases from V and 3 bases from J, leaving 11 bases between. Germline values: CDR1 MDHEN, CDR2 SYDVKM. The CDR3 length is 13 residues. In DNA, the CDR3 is TGTGCCAGCAGGCTGACAGACCACACTGAAGCTTTCTTT. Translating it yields CASRLTDHTEAFF.